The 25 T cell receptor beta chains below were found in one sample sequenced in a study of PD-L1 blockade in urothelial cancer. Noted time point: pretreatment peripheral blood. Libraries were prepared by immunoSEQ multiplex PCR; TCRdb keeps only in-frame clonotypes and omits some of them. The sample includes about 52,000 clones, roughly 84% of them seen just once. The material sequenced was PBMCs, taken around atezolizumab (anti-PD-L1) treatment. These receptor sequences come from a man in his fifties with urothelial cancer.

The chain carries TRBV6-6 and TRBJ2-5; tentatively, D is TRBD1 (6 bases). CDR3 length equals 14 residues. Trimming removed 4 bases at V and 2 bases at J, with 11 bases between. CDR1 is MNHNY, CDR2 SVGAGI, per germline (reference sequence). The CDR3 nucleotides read TGTGCCAGCAGTTTCCAACAGGGTCAAGAGACCCAGTACTTC. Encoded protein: CASSFQQGQETQYF.

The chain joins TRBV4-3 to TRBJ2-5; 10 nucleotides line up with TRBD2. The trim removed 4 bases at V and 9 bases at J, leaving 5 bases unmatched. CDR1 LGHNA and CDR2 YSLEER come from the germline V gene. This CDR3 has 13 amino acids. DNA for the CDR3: TGCGCCAGCAGCCCCCATCTAGCGGGGGCCCAGTACTTC. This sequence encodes CASSPHLAGAQYF.

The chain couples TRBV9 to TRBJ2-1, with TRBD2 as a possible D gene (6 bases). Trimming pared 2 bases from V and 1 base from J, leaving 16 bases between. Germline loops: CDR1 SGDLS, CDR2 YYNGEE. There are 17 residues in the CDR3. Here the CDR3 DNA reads TGTGCCAGCAGCGTTTTCCCTCCAGGGACTTCCTACAATGAGCAGTTCTTC. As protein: CASSVFPPGTSYNEQFF.

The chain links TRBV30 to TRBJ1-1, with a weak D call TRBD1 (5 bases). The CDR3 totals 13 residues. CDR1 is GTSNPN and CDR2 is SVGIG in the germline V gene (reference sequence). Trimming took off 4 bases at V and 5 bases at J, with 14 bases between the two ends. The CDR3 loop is CAWMLGPPTEAFF. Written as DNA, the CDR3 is TGTGCCTGGATGCTGGGGCCACCTACTGAAGCTTTCTTT.

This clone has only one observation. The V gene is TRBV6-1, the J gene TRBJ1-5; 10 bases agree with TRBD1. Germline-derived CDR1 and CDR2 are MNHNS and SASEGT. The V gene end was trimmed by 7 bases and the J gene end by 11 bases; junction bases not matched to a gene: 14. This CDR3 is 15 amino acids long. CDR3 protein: CASTGSRGQGFAQHF. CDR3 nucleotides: TGTGCCAGCACCGGAAGTAGGGGACAGGGGTTCGCCCAGCATTTT.

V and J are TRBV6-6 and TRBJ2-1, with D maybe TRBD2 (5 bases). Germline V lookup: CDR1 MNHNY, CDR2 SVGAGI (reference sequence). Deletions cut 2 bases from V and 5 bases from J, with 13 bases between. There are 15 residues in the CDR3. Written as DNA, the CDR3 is TGTGCCAGCAGTTACCCCCTAGCCGGGGACAATGAGCAGTTCTTC. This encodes CASSYPLAGDNEQFF.

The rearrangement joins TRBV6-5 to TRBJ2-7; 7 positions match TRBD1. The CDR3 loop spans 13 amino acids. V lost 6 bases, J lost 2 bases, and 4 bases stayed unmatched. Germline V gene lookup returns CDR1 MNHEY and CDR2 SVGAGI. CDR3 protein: CASSLDRAYEQYF. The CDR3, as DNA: TGTGCCAGCAGCTTAGACAGGGCCTACGAGCAGTACTTC.

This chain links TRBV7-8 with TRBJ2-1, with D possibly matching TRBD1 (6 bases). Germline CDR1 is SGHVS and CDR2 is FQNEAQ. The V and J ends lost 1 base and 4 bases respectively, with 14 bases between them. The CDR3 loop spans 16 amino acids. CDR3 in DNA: TGTGCCAGCAGCTTAGGTCAGGGGTTCCGATACAATGAGCAGTTCTTC. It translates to CASSLGQGFRYNEQFF.

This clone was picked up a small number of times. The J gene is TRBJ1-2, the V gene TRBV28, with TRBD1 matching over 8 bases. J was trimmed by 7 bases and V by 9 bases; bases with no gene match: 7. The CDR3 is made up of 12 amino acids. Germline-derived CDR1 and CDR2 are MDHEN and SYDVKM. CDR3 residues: CARKDRGGGYTF. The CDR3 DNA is TGTGCCAGAAAAGACAGGGGAGGTGGCTACACCTTC.

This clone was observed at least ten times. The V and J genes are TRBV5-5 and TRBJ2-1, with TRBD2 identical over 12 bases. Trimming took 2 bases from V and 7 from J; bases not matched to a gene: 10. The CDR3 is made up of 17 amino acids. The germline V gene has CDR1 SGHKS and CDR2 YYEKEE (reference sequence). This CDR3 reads CASSFRLAGALGNEQFF. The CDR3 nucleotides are TGTGCCAGCAGCTTTAGACTAGCGGGAGCCCTAGGGAATGAGCAGTTCTTC.

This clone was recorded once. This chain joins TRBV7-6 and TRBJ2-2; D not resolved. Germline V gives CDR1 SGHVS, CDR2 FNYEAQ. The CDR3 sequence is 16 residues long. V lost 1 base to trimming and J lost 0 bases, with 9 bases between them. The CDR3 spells CASSLGTAANTGELFF. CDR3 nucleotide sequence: TGTGCCAGCAGCTTAGGAACAGCCGCGAACACCGGGGAGCTGTTTTTT. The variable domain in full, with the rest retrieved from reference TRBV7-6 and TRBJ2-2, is GAGVSQSPRYKVTKRGQDVALRCDPISGHVSLYWYRQALGQGPEFLTYFNYEAQQDKSGLPNDRFSAERPEGSISTLTIQRTEQRDSAMYRCASSLGTAANTGELFFGEGSRLTVL.

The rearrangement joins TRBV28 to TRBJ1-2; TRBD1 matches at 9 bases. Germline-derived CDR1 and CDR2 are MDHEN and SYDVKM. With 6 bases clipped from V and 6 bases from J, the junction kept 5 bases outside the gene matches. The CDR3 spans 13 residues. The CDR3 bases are TGTGCCAGCAGAATGACAGGGGGACATGGCTACACCTTC. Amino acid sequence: CASRMTGGHGYTF.

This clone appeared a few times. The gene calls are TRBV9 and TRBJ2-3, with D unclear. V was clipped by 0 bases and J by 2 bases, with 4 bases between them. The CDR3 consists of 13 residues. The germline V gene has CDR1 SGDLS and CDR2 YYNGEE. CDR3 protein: CASSVGLTDTQYF. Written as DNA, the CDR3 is TGTGCCAGCAGCGTAGGACTCACAGATACGCAGTATTTT.

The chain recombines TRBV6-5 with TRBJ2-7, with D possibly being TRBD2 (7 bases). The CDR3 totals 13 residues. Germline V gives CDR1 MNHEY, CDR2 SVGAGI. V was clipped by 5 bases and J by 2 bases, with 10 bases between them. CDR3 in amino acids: CASSRGATYEQYF. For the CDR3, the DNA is TGTGCCAGCAGTCGGGGGGCCACCTACGAGCAGTACTTC.

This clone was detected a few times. The CDR3 nucleotides read TGTGCCAGCAGCGTAGTTACGGGGAACACCGGGGAGCTGTTTTTT. It encodes CASSVVTGNTGELFF. This chain uses TRBV9 with TRBJ2-2, with D uncertain. CDR1 is SGDLS and CDR2 is YYNGEE in the germline V gene. The CDR3 spans 15 residues. Trimming cost V 0 bases and J 1 base, with 7 bases left between them.

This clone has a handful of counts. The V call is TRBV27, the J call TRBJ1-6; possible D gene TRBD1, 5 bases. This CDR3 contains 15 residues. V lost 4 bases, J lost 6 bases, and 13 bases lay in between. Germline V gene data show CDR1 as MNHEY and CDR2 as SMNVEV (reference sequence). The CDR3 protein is CASSSPGGINSPLHF. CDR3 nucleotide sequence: TGTGCCAGCAGTTCTCCGGGGGGAATTAATTCACCCCTCCACTTT.

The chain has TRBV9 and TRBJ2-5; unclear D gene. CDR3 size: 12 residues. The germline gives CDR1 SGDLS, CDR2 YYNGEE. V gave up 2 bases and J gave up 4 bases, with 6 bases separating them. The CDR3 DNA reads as TGTGCCAGCAGCGTTGGGCGAGAGACCCAGTACTTC. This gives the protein CASSVGRETQYF.

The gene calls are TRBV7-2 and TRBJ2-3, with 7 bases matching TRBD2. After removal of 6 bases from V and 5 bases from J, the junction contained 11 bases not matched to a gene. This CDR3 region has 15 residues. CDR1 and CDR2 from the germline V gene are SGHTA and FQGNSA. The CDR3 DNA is TGTGCCAGCAGTACCCGCAGCGGGAAAGGAGATACGCAGTATTTT. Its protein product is CASSTRSGKGDTQYF.

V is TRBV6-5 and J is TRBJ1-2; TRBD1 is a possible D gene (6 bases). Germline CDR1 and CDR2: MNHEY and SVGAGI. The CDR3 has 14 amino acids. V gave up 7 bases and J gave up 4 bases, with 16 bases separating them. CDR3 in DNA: TGTGCCAGCATCGGGGCAGGGGAGCTCTATGGCTACACCTTC. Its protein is CASIGAGELYGYTF.

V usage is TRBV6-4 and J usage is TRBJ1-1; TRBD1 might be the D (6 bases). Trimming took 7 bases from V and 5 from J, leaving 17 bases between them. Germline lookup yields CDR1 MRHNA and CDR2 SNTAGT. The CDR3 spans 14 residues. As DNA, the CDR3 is TGTGCCAGCATCGGGACACCCTTGTTGACTGAAGCTTTCTTT. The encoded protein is CASIGTPLLTEAFF.

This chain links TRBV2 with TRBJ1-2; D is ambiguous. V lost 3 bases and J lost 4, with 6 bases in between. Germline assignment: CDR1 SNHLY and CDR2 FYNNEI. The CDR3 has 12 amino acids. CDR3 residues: CASSERTYGYTF. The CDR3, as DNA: TGTGCCAGCAGTGAGCGTACCTATGGCTACACCTTC.

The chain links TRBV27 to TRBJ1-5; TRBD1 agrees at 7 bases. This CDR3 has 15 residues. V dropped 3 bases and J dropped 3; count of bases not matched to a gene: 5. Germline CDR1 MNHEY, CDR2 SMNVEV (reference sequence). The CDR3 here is CASSFRDRINQPQHF. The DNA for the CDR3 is TGTGCCAGCAGTTTCCGGGACAGAATCAATCAGCCCCAGCATTTT.

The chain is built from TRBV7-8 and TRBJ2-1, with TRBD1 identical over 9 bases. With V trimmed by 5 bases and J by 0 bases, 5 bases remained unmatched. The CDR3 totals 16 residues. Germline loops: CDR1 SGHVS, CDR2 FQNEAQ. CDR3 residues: CASSVSGQGSYNEQFF. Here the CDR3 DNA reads TGTGCCAGCAGCGTCTCGGGACAGGGCTCCTACAATGAGCAGTTCTTC.

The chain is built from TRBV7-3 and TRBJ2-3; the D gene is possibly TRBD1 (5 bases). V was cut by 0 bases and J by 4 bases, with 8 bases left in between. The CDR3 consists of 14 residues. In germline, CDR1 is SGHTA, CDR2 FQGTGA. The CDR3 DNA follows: TGTGCCAGCAGCTTAACAGGGGCCGCAGATACGCAGTATTTT. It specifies CASSLTGAADTQYF.

The CDR3 bases are TGTGCCAGCAGCTTAAGGGGGGGGGCGAGGGAGACCCAGTACTTC. Its protein product is CASSLRGGARETQYF. V and J are TRBV7-3 and TRBJ2-5, with D perhaps matching TRBD2 (7 bases). This CDR3 has 15 amino acids. Trimming took 1 base from V and 5 from J, leaving 14 bases between them. Germline CDR1 SGHTA, CDR2 FQGTGA.